This TCR beta chain was obtained from a study of CD8+ T cells in alopecia areata. General study findings and limits: Normal-skin resident alphabeta T cells also appear among scalp sample sequences. Although TCR sharing was seen in mice, sharing across patients was less clear, possibly for HLA-related reasons. Affected lesional scalp, above all in alopecia totalis/universalis, was more clonal than normal scalp.

In this sample, this clone turned up a few times. The target antigen is unknown. Following extraction, RNA underwent reverse transcription to cDNA, which served as the sequencing template. Clones were sequenced by immunoSEQ multiplex PCR, and TCRdb holds only the in-frame ones, with some missing. The sample comprises 93,000 or so clones, 55% of which are singletons, and around 9% rests with the top ten. The researchers isolated CD4+ and CD8+ T cells from PBMCs by sorting. The specimen sequenced was CD4+ T cells sorted from blood. The sequence was obtained from a human donor in good health.

The CDR3 DNA sequence: TGTGCCAGCAGCTTAGGACAGGCGAACCAAGAGACCCAGTACTTC. The encoded protein is CASSLGQANQETQYF. V gene TRBV7-9 combines with J gene TRBJ2-5; tentatively, D is TRBD1 (6 bases). CDR1 is SEHNR, CDR2 FQNEAQ, per germline (reference sequence). The CDR3 runs to 15 residues. V lost 1 base and J 0 bases, leaving 9 bases between the germline ends.